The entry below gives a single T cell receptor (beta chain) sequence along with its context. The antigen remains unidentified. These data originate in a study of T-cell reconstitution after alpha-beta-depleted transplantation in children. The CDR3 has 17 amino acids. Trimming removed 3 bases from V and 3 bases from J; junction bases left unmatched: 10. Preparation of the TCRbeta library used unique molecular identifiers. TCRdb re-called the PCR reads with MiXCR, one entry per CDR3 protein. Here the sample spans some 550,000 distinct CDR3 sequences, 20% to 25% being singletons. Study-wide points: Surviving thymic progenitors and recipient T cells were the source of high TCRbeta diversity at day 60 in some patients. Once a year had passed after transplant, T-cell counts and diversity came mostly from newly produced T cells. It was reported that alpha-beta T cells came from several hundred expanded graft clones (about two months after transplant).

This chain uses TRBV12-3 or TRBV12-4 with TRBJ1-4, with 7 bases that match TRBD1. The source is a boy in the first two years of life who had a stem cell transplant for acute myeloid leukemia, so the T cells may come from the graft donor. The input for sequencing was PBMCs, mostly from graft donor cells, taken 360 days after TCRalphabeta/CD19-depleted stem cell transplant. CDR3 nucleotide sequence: TGTGCCAGCAGTTTCGTCCGGGACAGAGCACCTAATGAAAAACTGTTTTTT. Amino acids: CASSFVRDRAPNEKLFF.